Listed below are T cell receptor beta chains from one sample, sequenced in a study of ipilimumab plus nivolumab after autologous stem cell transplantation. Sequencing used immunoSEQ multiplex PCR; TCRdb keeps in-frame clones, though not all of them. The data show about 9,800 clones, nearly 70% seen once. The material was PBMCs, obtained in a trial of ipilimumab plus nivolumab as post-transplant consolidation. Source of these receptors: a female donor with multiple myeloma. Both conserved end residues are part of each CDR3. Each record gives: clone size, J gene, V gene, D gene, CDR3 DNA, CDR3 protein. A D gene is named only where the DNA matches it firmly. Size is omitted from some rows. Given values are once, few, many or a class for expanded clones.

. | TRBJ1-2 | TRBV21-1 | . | TGTGCCAGCAGCAAGCGGCGCCGGGACAGGGGCTATGGCTACACCTTC | CASSKRRRDRGYGYTF
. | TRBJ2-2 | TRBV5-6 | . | TGTGCCAGCAGCTTGGTGGGGGGCGCGGTCGGGGAGCTGTTTTTT | CASSLVGGAVGELFF
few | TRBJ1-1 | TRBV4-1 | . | TGCGCCAGCAGCCAAGCGGGGGGGCGTAGAACTGAAGCTTTCTTT | CASSQAGGRRTEAFF
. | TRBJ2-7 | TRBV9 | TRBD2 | TGTGCCAGCAGCACCCTTACTAGCGGGAGATCTTACGAGCAGTACTTC | CASSTLTSGRSYEQYF
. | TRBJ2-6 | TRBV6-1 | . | TGTGCCAGCAGGTACTCTGGGGCCAACGTCCTGACTTTC | CASRYSGANVLTF
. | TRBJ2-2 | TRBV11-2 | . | TGTGCCAGCAGCTTAGATATGGTTACCGGGGAGCTGTTTTTT | CASSLDMVTGELFF
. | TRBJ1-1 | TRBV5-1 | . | TGCGCCAGCAGCTTGCCACAGGGGAACACTGAAGCTTTCTTT | CASSLPQGNTEAFF
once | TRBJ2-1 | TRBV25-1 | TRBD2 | TGTGCCAGCTCCCCCCTAGCGGAGCGATACAATGAGCAGTTCTTC | CASSPLAERYNEQFF
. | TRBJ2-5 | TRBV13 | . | TGTGCCAGCAGCTCGGGAGTGAAGGAGACCCAGTACTTC | CASSSGVKETQYF
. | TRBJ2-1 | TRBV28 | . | TGTGCCAGCACCACGACAGGGCGGGGTGAGCAGTTCTTC | CASTTTGRGEQFF
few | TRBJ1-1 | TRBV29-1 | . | TGCAGCGTTGTCCGGGACAACATAGGTGAAGCTTTCTTT | CSVVRDNIGEAFF
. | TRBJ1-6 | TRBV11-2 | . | TGTGCCAGCAGCTTAGACTACGCGAATTCACCCCTCCACTTT | CASSLDYANSPLHF
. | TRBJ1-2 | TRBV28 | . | TGTGCCAGCAGTTTTGGCGGCCCCAACTATGGCTACACCTTC | CASSFGGPNYGYTF
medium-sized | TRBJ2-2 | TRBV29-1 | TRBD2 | TGCAGCGTGGCGGGAGCCAGCACCGGGGAGCTGTTTTTT | CSVAGASTGELFF
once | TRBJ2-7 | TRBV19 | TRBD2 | TGTGCCAGTAGTTGGACTAGCGGGAGCTACGAGCAGTACTTC | CASSWTSGSYEQYF
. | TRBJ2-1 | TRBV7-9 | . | TGTGCCAGCCAGACGGACCTTCAATACAATGAGCAGTTCTTC | CASQTDLQYNEQFF
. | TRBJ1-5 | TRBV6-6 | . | TGTGCCAGCAGTTACTCCGGGGGGACGAATCAGCCCCAGCATTTT | CASSYSGGTNQPQHF
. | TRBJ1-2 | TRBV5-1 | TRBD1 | TGCGCCAGCAGCACTCAGGGGGCATGGTATGGCTACACCTTC | CASSTQGAWYGYTF
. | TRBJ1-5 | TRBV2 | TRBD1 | TGTGCCAGCAGGGCGTACCAGGGGGCCAGAGCGTATAGCAATCAGCCCCAGCATTTT | CASRAYQGARAYSNQPQHF
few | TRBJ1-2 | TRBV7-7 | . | TGTGCTAGCAGAGACAATTTCTACACCTTC | CASRDNFYTF
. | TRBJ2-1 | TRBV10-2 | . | TGCGCCAGCAGTGCAACTTGGAGAGAGGGGGATAATGAGCAGTTCTTC | CASSATWREGDNEQFF
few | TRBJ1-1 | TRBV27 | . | TGTGCCAGCAGTTTATTATTCAGGGCTGGGGGCAGCACTGAAGCTTTCTTT | CASSLLFRAGGSTEAFF
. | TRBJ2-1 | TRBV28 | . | TGTGCCAGCAGTTTACCCGATTATGAGCAGTTCTTC | CASSLPDYEQFF
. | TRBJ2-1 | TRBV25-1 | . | TGTGCCAGCAGTGAATCCGGGAGCTCCTACAATGAGCAGTTCTTC | CASSESGSSYNEQFF
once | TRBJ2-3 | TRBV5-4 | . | TGTGCCAGCAGCTGGGGCTATTCAGATACGCAGTATTTT | CASSWGYSDTQYF
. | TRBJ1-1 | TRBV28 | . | TGTGCCAGCAGTTCATCGATCGGGGGCACTGAAGCTTTCTTT | CASSSSIGGTEAFF
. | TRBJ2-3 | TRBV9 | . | TGTGCCAGCAGCGTAGATTTGGGTTACGGTACTCGTACTAGCACAGATACGCAGTATTTT | CASSVDLGYGTRTSTDTQYF
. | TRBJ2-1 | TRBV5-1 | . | TGCGCCAGCAGCTTGGTAGGGTTGGGGGGAAACAATGAGCAGTTCTTC | CASSLVGLGGNNEQFF
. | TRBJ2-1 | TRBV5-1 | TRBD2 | TGCGCCAGCAGCCTTACGACTAGCACGGGTGAGCAGTTCTTC | CASSLTTSTGEQFF
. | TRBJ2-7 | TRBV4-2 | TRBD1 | TGTGCCAGCAGCTTGGCCTGGACAGGGAATGATGACGAGCAGTACTTC | CASSLAWTGNDDEQYF
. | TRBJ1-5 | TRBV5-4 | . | TGTGCCAGCAGCTTGGACACACGCAATCAGCCCCAGCATTTT | CASSLDTRNQPQHF
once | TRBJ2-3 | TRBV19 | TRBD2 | TGTGCCAGTAGTATCGGACGAGCGGGAGGCCTCCGCCTCACAGATACGCAGTATTTT | CASSIGRAGGLRLTDTQYF
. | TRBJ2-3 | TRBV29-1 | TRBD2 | TGCAGCGTGGGGGGGTTCACAGATACGCAGTATTTT | CSVGGFTDTQYF
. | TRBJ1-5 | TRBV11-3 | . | TGTGCCAGCAGCCAAAGTAATAGCAATCAGCCCCAGCATTTT | CASSQSNSNQPQHF
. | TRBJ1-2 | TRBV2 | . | TGTGCCAGCAGTGATCTGCCTCGGGGCCAGTCTGGCTACACCTTC | CASSDLPRGQSGYTF
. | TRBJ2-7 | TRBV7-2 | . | TGTGCCAGCAGCTTATATGGGACACCGTTTTACGAGCAGTACTTC | CASSLYGTPFYEQYF
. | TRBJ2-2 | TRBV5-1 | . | TGCGCCAGCAGCTTGGGAGGGACGAACACCGGGGAGCTGTTTTTT | CASSLGGTNTGELFF
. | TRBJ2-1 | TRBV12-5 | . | TGTGCTAGTGGTTTGGATCTCGCGGTCACTGAGCAGTTCTTC | CASGLDLAVTEQFF
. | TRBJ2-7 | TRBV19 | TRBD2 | TGTGCCAGTAGTATGGGAGCGGGAGCCTACGAGCAGTACTTC | CASSMGAGAYEQYF
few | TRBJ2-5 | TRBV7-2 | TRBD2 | TGTGCCAGCAGCCCCGGGACTATCCTGGGAGAGACCCAGTACTTC | CASSPGTILGETQYF
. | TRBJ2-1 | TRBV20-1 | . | TGCAGTGGGTTATCCTACAATGAGCAGTTCTTC | CSGLSYNEQFF
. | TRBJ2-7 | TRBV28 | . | TGTGCCAGCAGCTTGGGGGGCCGCTCCTACGAGCAGTACTTC | CASSLGGRSYEQYF
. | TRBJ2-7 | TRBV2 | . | TGTGCCAGCAGCGTGCCCAGGGACATACTCTCCTACGAGCAGTACTTC | CASSVPRDILSYEQYF
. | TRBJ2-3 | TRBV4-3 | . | TGCGCCAGCAGCCAAGAAGCGGCTAGCCTCACAGATACGCAGTATTTT | CASSQEAASLTDTQYF
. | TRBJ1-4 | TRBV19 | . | TGTGCCAGCCACCACGGGCACGATGTTGAAAAACTGTTTTTT | CASHHGHDVEKLFF
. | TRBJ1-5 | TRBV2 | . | TGTGCCAGCAGGTTCGGGGGCTCTCAGCCCCAGCATTTT | CASRFGGSQPQHF
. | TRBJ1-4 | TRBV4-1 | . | TGCGCCAGCAGCCAAGAGGCAGGACCCGGTGAAAAACTGTTTTTT | CASSQEAGPGEKLFF
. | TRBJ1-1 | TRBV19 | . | TGTGCCAGTAGTATAGTTAGGTCAACTGAAGCTTTCTTT | CASSIVRSTEAFF
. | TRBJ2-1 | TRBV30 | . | TGTGCCTGGAAGGGTGAAGCCGATGAGCAGTTCTTC | CAWKGEADEQFF
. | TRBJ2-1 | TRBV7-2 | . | TGTGCCAGCAGGCCAACCGGGACCAAATACAATGAGCAGTTCTTC | CASRPTGTKYNEQFF
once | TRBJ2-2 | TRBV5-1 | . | TGCGCCAGCAGCTTGGGAGAAATCACCGGGGAGCTGTTTTTT | CASSLGEITGELFF
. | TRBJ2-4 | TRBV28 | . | TGTGCCAGCAGGCTGTCAGCGGGTGGGAACATTCAGTACTTC | CASRLSAGGNIQYF
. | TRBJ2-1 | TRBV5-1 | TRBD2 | TGCGCCAGCAACGTGGGGGACTACTTCTACAATGAGCAGTTCTTC | CASNVGDYFYNEQFF
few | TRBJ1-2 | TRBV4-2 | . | TGTGCCAGCAGCCAATCCCCTACGATCTATGGCTACACCTTC | CASSQSPTIYGYTF
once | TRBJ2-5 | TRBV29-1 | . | TGCAGCGTTGTTGTCAGCAAAGAGACCCAGTACTTC | CSVVVSKETQYF
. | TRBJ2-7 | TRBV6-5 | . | TGTGCCAGCAGTTACTCGAAGGGACATTACGAGCAGTACTTC | CASSYSKGHYEQYF
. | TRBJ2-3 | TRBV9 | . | TGTGCCAGCAGCGTGCAAGTCCTTAACACAGATACGCAGTATTTT | CASSVQVLNTDTQYF